The clone carrying this T cell receptor beta chain was found a few times. The source of the sample is a study of CD8+ T cells in alopecia areata. Across the study: The drug, oral tofacitinib, was given to treated patients at 5 to 10 mg twice daily. The protocol delivered tofacitinib for 6 to 18 months, then withdrew it for 6 months.

Isolated RNA was reverse transcribed into cDNA used as the sequencing template. Clones were read by immunoSEQ multiplex PCR, and TCRdb kept only the in-frame ones, dropping some. The sample carries roughly 170,000 clones, 59% recorded once. The CDR3 has 16 residues. Trimming shortened V by 0 bases and J by 1 base, and 9 bases separated the two germline ends. Germline V CDR1 and CDR2: SGHTA, FQGTGA. Alopecia areata patients provided lesional scalp punch biopsies and peripheral blood. Sample: CD4+ T cells sorted from blood, taken at week 0. This clonotype was sampled from a human donor with alopecia areata. This rearrangement joins TRBV7-3 to TRBJ2-2; a possible D gene is TRBD1 (6 bases). CDR3 sequence reads: CASSLTPGQNTGELFF. CDR3 bases: TGTGCCAGCAGCTTAACGCCGGGACAGAACACCGGGGAGCTGTTTTTT. The full variable domain, in which reference TRBV7-3 and TRBJ2-2 provide the parts outside the CDR3, is GAGVSQTPSNKVTEKGKYVELRCDPISGHTALYWYRQSLGQGPEFLIYFQGTGAADDSGLPNDRFFAVRPEGSVSTLKIQRTERGDSAVYLCASSLTPGQNTGELFFGEGSRLTVL.